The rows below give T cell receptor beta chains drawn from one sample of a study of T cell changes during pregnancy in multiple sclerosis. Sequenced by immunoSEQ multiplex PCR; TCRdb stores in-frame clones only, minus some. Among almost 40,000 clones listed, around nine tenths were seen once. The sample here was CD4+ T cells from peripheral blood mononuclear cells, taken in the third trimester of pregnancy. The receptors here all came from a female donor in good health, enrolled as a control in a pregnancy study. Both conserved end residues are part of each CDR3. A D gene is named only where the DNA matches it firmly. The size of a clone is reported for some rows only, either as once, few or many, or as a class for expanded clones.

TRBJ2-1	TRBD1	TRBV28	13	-	CASRDRGRNEQFF	TGTGCCAGCAGGGACAGGGGGCGCAATGAGCAGTTCTTC
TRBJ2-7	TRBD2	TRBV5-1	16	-	CASSLVSGAPYYEQYF	TGCGCCAGCAGCTTGGTTAGCGGGGCTCCATACTACGAGCAGTACTTC
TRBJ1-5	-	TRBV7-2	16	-	CASSLETGLSNQPQHF	TGTGCCAGCAGCTTAGAAACAGGGCTTAGCAATCAGCCCCAGCATTTT
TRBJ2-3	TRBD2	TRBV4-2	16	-	CASSQAGGGVTDTQYF	TGTGCCAGCAGCCAAGCTGGCGGGGGTGTGACAGATACGCAGTATTTT
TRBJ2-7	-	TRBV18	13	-	CASSPLPGVEQYF	TGTGCCAGCTCACCCTTACCAGGGGTTGAGCAGTACTTC
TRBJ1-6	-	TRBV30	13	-	CAWSVYGISPLHF	TGTGCCTGGAGTGTCTACGGGATTTCACCCCTCCACTTT
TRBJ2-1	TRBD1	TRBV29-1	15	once	CSVEGTGGSYNEQFF	TGCAGCGTTGAGGGGACAGGTGGTTCCTACAATGAGCAGTTCTTC
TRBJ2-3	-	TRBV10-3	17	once	CAISESVPRGRTDTQYF	TGTGCCATCAGTGAGTCTGTCCCGAGAGGGCGCACAGATACGCAGTATTTT
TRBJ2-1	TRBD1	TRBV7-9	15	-	CASSQYRGQYNEQFF	TGTGCCAGCAGCCAATACAGGGGCCAGTACAATGAGCAGTTCTTC
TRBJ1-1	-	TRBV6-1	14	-	CASSDLRMNTEAFF	TGTGCCAGCAGTGACCTCCGTATGAACACTGAAGCTTTCTTT
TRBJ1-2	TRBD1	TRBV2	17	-	CASSGTAGGNPTYGYTF	TGTGCCAGCAGTGGAACGGCAGGGGGTAATCCGACCTATGGCTACACCTTC
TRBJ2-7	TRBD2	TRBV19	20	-	CASSLRGTSGRAVSSYEQYF	TGTGCCAGTAGCCTGCGCGGGACTAGCGGGAGGGCCGTTAGCTCCTACGAGCAGTACTTC
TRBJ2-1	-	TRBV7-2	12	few	CASNPTVGEQFF	TGTGCCAGCAACCCAACTGTTGGTGAGCAGTTCTTC
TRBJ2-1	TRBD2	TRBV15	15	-	CATSRGRGGLNEQFF	TGTGCCACCAGCAGAGGACGGGGGGGCCTCAATGAGCAGTTCTTC
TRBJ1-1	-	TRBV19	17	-	CASSINGQFEGNTEAFF	TGTGCCAGTAGTATCAACGGTCAGTTTGAGGGTAACACTGAAGCTTTCTTT
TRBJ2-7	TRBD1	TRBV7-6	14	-	CASSSPGQGGEQYF	TGTGCCAGCAGCTCTCCGGGACAGGGGGGCGAGCAGTACTTC
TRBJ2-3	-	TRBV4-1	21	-	CASSQDSFAGLHQEKADTQYF	TGCGCCAGCAGCCAAGATTCTTTTGCGGGGCTACACCAAGAGAAAGCAGATACGCAGTATTTT
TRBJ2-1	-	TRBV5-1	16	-	CASSIRAGASYNEQFF	TGCGCCAGCAGCATCAGAGCAGGGGCCTCCTACAATGAGCAGTTCTTC
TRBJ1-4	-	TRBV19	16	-	CASSIETGRSNEKLFF	TGTGCCAGTAGTATAGAGACGGGGAGATCTAATGAAAAACTGTTTTTT
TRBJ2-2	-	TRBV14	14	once	CASSQFANTGELFF	TGTGCCAGCAGCCAATTCGCGAACACCGGGGAGCTGTTTTTT
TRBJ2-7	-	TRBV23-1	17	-	CASSPSENGSSSYEQYF	TGCGCCAGCAGTCCTTCCGAAAACGGGAGTAGCTCCTACGAGCAGTACTTC
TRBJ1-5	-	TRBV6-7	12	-	CAITGSNQPQHF	TGTGCCATCACAGGGAGCAATCAGCCCCAGCATTTT
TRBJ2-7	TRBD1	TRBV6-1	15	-	CASSARQGAINEQYF	TGTGCCAGCAGTGCCCGACAGGGGGCAATCAACGAGCAGTACTTC
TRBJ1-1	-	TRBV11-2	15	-	CASSLGGGRSTEAFF	TGTGCCAGCAGCTTAGGGGGGGGGCGGTCCACTGAAGCTTTCTTT
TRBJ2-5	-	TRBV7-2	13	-	CASSYDFQETQYF	TGTGCCAGCAGCTATGACTTCCAAGAGACCCAGTACTTC
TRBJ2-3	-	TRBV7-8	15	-	CASSAPGLPGDTQYF	TGTGCCAGCAGCGCACCGGGACTTCCAGGAGATACGCAGTATTTT
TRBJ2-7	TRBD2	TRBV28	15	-	CASSSGGGGTYEQYF	TGTGCCAGCTCCTCGGGGGGGGGCGGTACCTACGAGCAGTACTTC
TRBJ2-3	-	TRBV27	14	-	CASSFGRDTDTQYF	TGTGCCAGCAGTTTTGGACGGGACACAGATACGCAGTATTTT
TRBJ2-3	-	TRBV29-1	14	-	CSVPRRDNPDTQYF	TGCAGCGTGCCCCGGCGGGATAATCCAGATACGCAGTATTTT
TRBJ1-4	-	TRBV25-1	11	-	CASNGDEKLFF	TGTGCCAGCAATGGAGATGAAAAACTGTTTTTT
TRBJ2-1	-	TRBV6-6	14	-	CASSYDSSYNEQFF	TGTGCCAGCAGTTACGACAGCTCCTACAATGAGCAGTTCTTC
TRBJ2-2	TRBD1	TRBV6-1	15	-	CASSERQGLTGELFF	TGTGCCAGCAGTGAACGACAGGGGTTAACCGGGGAGCTGTTTTTT
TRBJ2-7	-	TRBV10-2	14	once	CASSVRRSSYEQYF	TGCGCCAGCAGTGTAAGGAGGAGCTCCTACGAGCAGTACTTC